This TCR beta chain was documented in a study of CD8+ T cells in alopecia areata. The sequencing template was cDNA reverse transcribed from extracted RNA. Data came from immunoSEQ multiplex PCR; TCRdb stores just in-frame clones and leaves some out. The sample lists roughly 100,000 clones, approximately 58% occurring once. V gave up 4 bases and J gave up 7 bases; unmatched junction bases: 6. CDR1 is SGHRS, CDR2 YFSETQ, per germline. The CDR3 is made up of 14 amino acids. This chain links TRBV5-1 with TRBJ1-4, with 8 bases matching TRBD1. This clonotype was sampled from a human donor in good health. Sequencing was carried out using CD4+ T cells sorted from blood. As DNA, the CDR3 is TGCGCCAGCAGCCCCGGACAGGGAGGTGAAAAACTGTTTTTT. Protein sequence: CASSPGQGGEKLFF.